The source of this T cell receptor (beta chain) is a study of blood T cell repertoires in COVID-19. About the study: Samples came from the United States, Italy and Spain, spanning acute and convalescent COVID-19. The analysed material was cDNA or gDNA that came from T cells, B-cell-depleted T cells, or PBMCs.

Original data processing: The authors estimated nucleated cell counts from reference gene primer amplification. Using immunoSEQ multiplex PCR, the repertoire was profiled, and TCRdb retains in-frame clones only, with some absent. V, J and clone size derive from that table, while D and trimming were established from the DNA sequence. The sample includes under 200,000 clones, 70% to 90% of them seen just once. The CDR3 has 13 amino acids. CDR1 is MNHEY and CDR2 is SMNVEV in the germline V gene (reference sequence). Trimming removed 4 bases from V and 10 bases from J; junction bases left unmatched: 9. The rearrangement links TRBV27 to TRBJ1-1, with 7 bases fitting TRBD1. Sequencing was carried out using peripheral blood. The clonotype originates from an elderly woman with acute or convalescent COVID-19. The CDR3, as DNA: TGTGCCAGCAGTTCCCCGGACAGGCGGGTAGCTTTCTTT. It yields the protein CASSSPDRRVAFF.